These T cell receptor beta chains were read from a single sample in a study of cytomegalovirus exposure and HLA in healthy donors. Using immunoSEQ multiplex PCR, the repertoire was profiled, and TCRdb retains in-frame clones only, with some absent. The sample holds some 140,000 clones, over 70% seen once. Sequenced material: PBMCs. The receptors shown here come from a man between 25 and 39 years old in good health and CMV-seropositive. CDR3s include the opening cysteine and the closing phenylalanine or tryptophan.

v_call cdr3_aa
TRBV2 CASSLPLTHNEQFF
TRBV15 CATSRSRWRGLHEQYF
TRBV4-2 CASSSGTQAYGYTF
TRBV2 CASRGTGAYTDTQYF
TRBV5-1 CASSYSGLAGAEQFF
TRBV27 CASSLSAGAFLNYGYTF
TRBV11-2 CASAGGGLTTGFNTGELFF
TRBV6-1 CASRTGEGFRTEAFF
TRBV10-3 CAISERENRVIGNEQYF
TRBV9 CASSVVQAFCGRAKNTQYF
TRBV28 CASSFQGKGTYEQYF
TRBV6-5 CASSGQGWQPQHF
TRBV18 CASSFLGQGTNEQFF
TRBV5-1 CASSFGTDYNEQFF
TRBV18 CASSPMGQGDTVEQYF
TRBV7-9 CASSRWPGDTGELFF
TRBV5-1 CASSSTPGQLFTEAFF
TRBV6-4 CASSDGREGRDTQYF
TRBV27 CASSLDSYNEQFF
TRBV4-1 CASSQGSGSNTGELFF
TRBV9 CASSVEGTEETQYF
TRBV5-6 CASSRPNRPSSYTF
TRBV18 CASSPGTGAEQYF
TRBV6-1 CASSEPGLAYNEQFF
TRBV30 CAWSWELAGPFNEQFF
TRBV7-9 CASSPGTVEGNIQYF
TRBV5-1 CASSPGLAGALYYNEQFF
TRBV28 CASSSSLNTEAFF
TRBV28 CAIRAAGTSYEQYF
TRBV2 CASILGTGSGYTF
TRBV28 CASRYMGGGQPQHF
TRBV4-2 CASSQSTYNEQFF
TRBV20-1 CSAPVVDEQFF
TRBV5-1 CASSLGGRGEQFF
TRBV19 CASSALAGGHTDTQYF
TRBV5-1 CASSLFTSGIGNEQFF
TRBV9 CASSVAGLASREQFF
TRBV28 CASSRQGMGANVLTF
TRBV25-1 CASSGRTGESNYGYTF
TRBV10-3 CAISERIAGGLYNEQFF
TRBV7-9 CASSHRVLDTEAFF
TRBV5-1 CASSPSGGTGETQYF
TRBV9 CASSSGHKTSTDTQYF
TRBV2 CASSPWALAESYEQYF
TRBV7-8 CASSLVARGETQYF
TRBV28 CASSLWDRPNYGYTF
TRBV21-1 CASSPSGNSYEQYF
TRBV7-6 CASSLVGQGFYNEQFF
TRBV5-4 CASSPLLQRTNTEAFF
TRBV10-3 CAISGTVVTGELFF
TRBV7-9 CASSFTTGVTNEKLFF
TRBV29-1 CSVEGGQVVEGLETQYF
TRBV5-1 CASSSQGVGEQYF